These 16 T cell receptor beta chains were all obtained from the same sample, sequenced in a study of cytomegalovirus exposure and HLA in healthy donors. The PCR was carried out with 60 Vbeta primers and 13 Jbeta primers. Profiled with immunoSEQ multiplex PCR; TCRdb holds only in-frame clones, not every one. The sample contains under 200,000 clones, 75% to 90% of which appear only once. The specimen was PBMCs. These receptors came from a woman aged 25 to 39 in good health and CMV-seronegative.

This clone has just a few counts. This chain connects TRBV27 to TRBJ2-1; D perhaps matches TRBD1 (7 bases). The V gene lost 3 bases and the J gene lost 2 bases, with 11 bases spanning the gap. This CDR3 is built from 15 residues. CDR1 and CDR2 (germline): MNHEY, SMNVEV (reference sequence). The CDR3 DNA sequence: TGTGCCAGCAGTTTGGGCAGGGGGGCCTACAATGAGCAGTTCTTC. This gives the protein CASSLGRGAYNEQFF.

The DNA of the CDR3 is TGTGCCACCAGCAGACCCCCGGGACTAGAATTAACCGGGGAGCTGTTTTTT. As protein: CATSRPPGLELTGELFF. V is TRBV15 and J is TRBJ2-2, with 8 positions matching TRBD2. The CDR3 length is 17 residues. Germline CDR1 LNHNV, CDR2 YYDKDF (reference sequence). J lost 5 bases, V lost 2 bases, and 10 bases had no gene match. Together with reference TRBV15 and TRBJ2-2, the CDR3 gives the full variable domain: DAMVIQNPRYQVTQFGKPVTLSCSQTLNHNVMYWYQQKSSQAPKLLFHYYDKDFNNEADTPDNFQSRRPNTSFCFLDIRSPGLGDTAMYLCATSRPPGLELTGELFFGEGSRLTVL.

This clone was recorded a few times. V usage is TRBV6-1 and J usage is TRBJ2-3; 10 bases are a match to TRBD2. Germline V CDR1 and CDR2: MNHNS, SASEGT. V was clipped by 3 bases and J by 0 bases; unmatched bases: 9. The CDR3 has 18 amino acids. The CDR3 here is CASSEGPSGGASTDTQYF. The CDR3 region has the DNA TGTGCCAGCAGTGAGGGGCCCAGCGGGGGGGCTAGCACAGATACGCAGTATTTT.

The chain joins TRBV28 to TRBJ2-1; D is possibly TRBD2 (5 bases). V lost 3 bases and J lost 7, with 16 bases in between. This CDR3 spans 15 amino acids. In germline, CDR1 is MDHEN, CDR2 SYDVKM. The CDR3 protein is CASSFALALGNEQFF. The CDR3 DNA reads TGTGCCAGCAGTTTTGCTCTAGCTTTGGGTAATGAGCAGTTCTTC.

The chain joins TRBV4-2 to TRBJ2-1; 7 bases fit TRBD1. The junction had 5 bases not matched to a gene; V was cut back by 4 bases and J by 2 bases. Germline values: CDR1 LGHNA, CDR2 YNFKEQ. CDR3 length: 15 amino acids. CDR3 nucleotides: TGTGCCAGCAGCCTTACCGGGACAGCCTACAATGAGCAGTTCTTC. As protein: CASSLTGTAYNEQFF.

The V gene is TRBV6-5, the J gene TRBJ2-6; no firm D call. V was cut by 2 bases and J by 0 bases, with 5 bases left in between. Germline CDR1 MNHEY, CDR2 SVGAGI. The CDR3 covers 15 residues. CDR3 sequence reads: CASSYRSSGANVLTF. The CDR3 DNA follows: TGTGCCAGCAGTTACCGGAGCTCTGGGGCCAACGTCCTGACTTTC.

This clone has only a few counts. The chain is built from TRBV25-1 and TRBJ1-1; D is possibly TRBD1 (5 bases). V lost 6 bases, J lost 0 bases, and 20 bases lay in between. The germline V gene encodes CDR1 MGHDK and CDR2 SYGVNS. The CDR3 runs 17 residues. The CDR3 here is CASSASRGAPLNTEAFF. CDR3 DNA: TGTGCCAGCAGCGCCTCCCGCGGGGCCCCCCTGAACACTGAAGCTTTCTTT. Complete variable domain (other parts from reference TRBV25-1 and TRBJ1-1): EADIYQTPRYLVIGTGKKITLECSQTMGHDKMYWYQQDPGMELHLIHYSYGVNSTEKGDLSSESTVSRIRTEHFPLTLESARPSHTSQYLCASSASRGAPLNTEAFFGQGTRLTVV.

The chain recombines TRBV6-5 with TRBJ2-6; D perhaps matches TRBD2 (5 bases). The V end was cut by 4 bases, the J end by 1 base, with 11 bases between. Germline loops: CDR1 MNHEY, CDR2 SVGAGI. The CDR3 spans 16 residues. CDR3 sequence: CASSWITGSGANVLTF. CDR3 DNA: TGTGCCAGCAGTTGGATTACGGGGTCTGGGGCCAACGTCCTGACTTTC.

This clone was detected only a few times. V is TRBV2 and J is TRBJ2-5; 8 nucleotides match TRBD2. Germline lookup yields CDR1 SNHLY and CDR2 FYNNEI. V dropped 6 bases and J dropped 4; count of bases not matched to a gene: 13. The CDR3 is 16 residues long. CDR3 region: CASSPGGRGARETQYF. The CDR3, as DNA: TGTGCCAGCAGCCCCGGGGGGCGGGGGGCCCGAGAGACCCAGTACTTC.

This chain joins TRBV7-2 and TRBJ2-1; 10 bases line up with TRBD2. This CDR3 comprises 14 residues. CDR1 SGHTA and CDR2 FQGNSA come from the germline V gene. V dropped 1 base and J dropped 10; count of bases not matched to a gene: 4. The CDR3 bases are TGTGCCAGCAGCTTAGAGATAGCGGGGGGAGAGCAGTTCTTC. Translation gives CASSLEIAGGEQFF.

This clone was found a few times. This chain joins TRBV5-1 and TRBJ1-1; no definite D call. Trimming took off 0 bases at V and 3 bases at J, with 9 bases between the two ends. The CDR3 has 14 residues. The germline CDR1 and CDR2 sequences are SGHRS and YFSETQ. The CDR3 region is CASSLEDLDTEAFF. CDR3 coding DNA: TGCGCCAGCAGCTTGGAGGACTTGGACACTGAAGCTTTCTTT. The full variable domain, rest sourced from reference TRBV5-1 and TRBJ1-1, is KAGVTQTPRYLIKTRGQQVTLSCSPISGHRSVSWYQQTPGQGLQFLFEYFSETQRNKGNFPGRFSGRQFSNSRSEMNVSTLELGDSALYLCASSLEDLDTEAFFGQGTRLTVV.

In its sample, this clone was seen once. The chain recombines TRBV15 with TRBJ2-7; TRBD1 matches at 8 bases. CDR3 length: 14 amino acids. Germline trimming cut 3 bases from V and 3 bases from J; bases unmatched to any gene: 4. Germline V gene sequence: CDR1 LNHNV, CDR2 YYDKDF (reference sequence). The CDR3 nucleotides are TGTGCCACCAGCAGGACAGGGGTTCTCTACGAGCAGTACTTC. It translates to CATSRTGVLYEQYF.

This chain links TRBV7-8 with TRBJ2-5; 9 bases map to TRBD1. The germline CDR1 and CDR2 sequences are SGHVS and FQNEAQ. The CDR3 length is 18 residues. Unmatched junction bases numbered 15, after V lost 2 bases and J lost 5 bases. Here the CDR3 DNA reads TGTGCCAGCAGCTTATTATCGGGGACAGGGTTAGAGGGGGAGACCCAGTACTTC. Its translation: CASSLLSGTGLEGETQYF. Using reference TRBV7-8 and TRBJ2-5 for the parts outside the CDR3, the full variable domain is GAGVSQSPRYKVAKRGQDVALRCDPISGHVSLFWYQQALGQGPEFLTYFQNEAQLDKSGLPSDRFFAERPEGSVSTLKIQRTQQEDSAVYLCASSLLSGTGLEGETQYFGPGTRLLVL.

The J gene is TRBJ1-2, the V gene TRBV9; 9 bases match TRBD1. V trimming: 0 bases; J trimming: 8 bases; junction bases outside the gene matches: 14. Germline lookup yields CDR1 SGDLS and CDR2 YYNGEE. The CDR3 runs to 17 residues. DNA of the CDR3: TGTGCCAGCAGCGTAGGTGACAGGGGGATCCTCAAGGGGGGCTACACCTTC. It encodes CASSVGDRGILKGGYTF.

This clone appeared once. The sample holds other DNA sequences that translate to the same CDR3. This CDR3 reads CASSVGGAGQETQYF. CDR3 coding DNA: TGTGCCAGCAGCGTGGGGGGGGCAGGGCAAGAGACCCAGTACTTC. V usage is TRBV9 and J usage is TRBJ2-5; TRBD2 is a possible D gene (7 bases). V gave up 2 bases and J gave up 2 bases, with 13 bases separating them. The CDR3 is 15 residues long. In germline, CDR1 is SGDLS, CDR2 YYNGEE.

CDR3 nucleotides: TGTGCCAGCAGCTTTCCCCAGATATCAGGGAATTCCTACAATGAGCAGTTCTTC. As protein: CASSFPQISGNSYNEQFF. V usage is TRBV7-2 and J usage is TRBJ2-1; TRBD1 is a possible D gene (5 bases). The V gene's germline CDR1 is SGHTA and CDR2 FQGNSA. There are 18 residues in the CDR3. The V gene lost 3 bases and the J gene lost 1 base, with 19 bases spanning the gap.